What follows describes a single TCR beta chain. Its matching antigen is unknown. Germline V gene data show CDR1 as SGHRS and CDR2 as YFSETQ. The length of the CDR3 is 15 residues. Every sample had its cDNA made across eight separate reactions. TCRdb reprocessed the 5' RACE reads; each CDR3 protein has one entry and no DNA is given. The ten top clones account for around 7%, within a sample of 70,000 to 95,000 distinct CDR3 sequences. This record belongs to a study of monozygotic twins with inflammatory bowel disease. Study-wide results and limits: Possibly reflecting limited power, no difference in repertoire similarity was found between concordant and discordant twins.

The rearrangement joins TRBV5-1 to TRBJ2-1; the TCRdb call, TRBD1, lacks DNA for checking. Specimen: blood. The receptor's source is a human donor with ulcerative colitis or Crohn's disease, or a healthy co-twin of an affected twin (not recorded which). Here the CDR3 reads CASSFVGGRDNEQFF.